This T cell receptor (beta chain) appears in the sequencing data of a study of blood T cell repertoires in COVID-19. Profiling relied on immunoSEQ multiplex PCR, and the TCRdb table lists in-frame clones only, not all of them. The repertoire consists of approximately 300,000 clones, with 85% to 95% occurring once and the leading ten covering around 3.9%. The receptor was isolated from a woman under 40 who had been exposed to COVID-19. The material sequenced was PBMCs or T cells enriched from blood (not recorded which).

CDR3 coding DNA: TGCGCCAGCAGCACCGACAGGTATGGCTACACCTTC. Protein product: CASSTDRYGYTF. The chain employs TRBV5-1 and TRBJ1-2; TRBD1 is a possible D gene (6 bases). Germline V CDR1 and CDR2: SGHRS, YFSETQ. The V end lost 4 bases, the J end lost 5 bases, and 9 bases lay between the germline ends. This CDR3 has 12 amino acids.